The subject of this entry is one T cell receptor (beta chain). The antigen is undetermined. The table came from immunoSEQ multiplex PCR; TCRdb's copy has only in-frame clones and leaves some out. The sample carries tens of thousands of clones, 90% recorded once. CDR1 and CDR2 (germline): KGHSY, FQNENV. Trimming removed 4 bases from V and 6 bases from J, with 14 bases in between. The CDR3 is 14 amino acids. Stated time point: cycle 4 day 1 (C4D1), after less than 7 weeks of nivolumab. Every one of the patients relapsed after autologous stem cell transplantation (brentuximab vedotin exposure was variable). Complete response, partial response or progressive disease was recorded as best response. This entry belongs to a study of PD-1 blockade in classical Hodgkin lymphoma. Broader study findings: Repertoire differences lack defined causes, possibly disease activity or prior therapy.

The sequenced sample was peripheral blood mononuclear cells (PBMCs), obtained before the fourth cycle of nivolumab. This clonotype originated in a human donor with classical Hodgkin lymphoma. J is TRBJ2-3 and V is TRBV16; D might be TRBD1 (6 bases). Written as DNA, the CDR3 is TGTGCCAGCAGCCGACAGGAGGCAGTGGATACGCAGTATTTT. The encoded protein is CASSRQEAVDTQYF. The complete variable domain, with remaining parts taken from reference TRBV16 and TRBJ2-3, reads GEEVAQTPKHLVRGEGQKAKLYCAPIKGHSYVFWYQQVLKNEFKFLISFQNENVFDETGMPKERFSAKCLPNSPCSLEIQATKLEDSAVYFCASSRQEAVDTQYFGPGTRLTVL.